The next 30 T cell receptor beta chains were all read from a single sample in a study of cytomegalovirus exposure and HLA in healthy donors. Primers included in the PCR were 60 Vbeta and 13 Jbeta primers. Profiled with immunoSEQ multiplex PCR; TCRdb holds only in-frame clones, not every one. The sample consists of roughly 160,000 clones, around 75% of them appearing once. The sample was PBMCs. Receptors originate from a male donor in good health and CMV-seronegative.

The chain couples TRBV19 to TRBJ1-5; 7 bases agree with TRBD1. The CDR3 length is 18 residues. The V and J ends lost 3 bases and 0 bases, in that order; junction bases with no gene match: 11. Germline CDR1 reads LNHDA; CDR2 reads SQIVND (reference sequence). The CDR3 nucleotides read TGTGCCAGTAGTATGGCAGGGGGAAGTAGATATAGCAATCAGCCCCAGCATTTT. It specifies CASSMAGGSRYSNQPQHF.

With regard to this clone: Mismatch with germline at one junction end may stem from a read error. The chain couples TRBV6-5 to TRBJ1-3; 9 bases map to TRBD1. The length of the CDR3 is 16 residues. Germline V gene lookup returns CDR1 MNHEY and CDR2 SVGAGI. The CDR3 reads CASSYSGTGSGNAIYF. The CDR3, as DNA: TGTGCCAGCAGTTACTCGGGGACAGGGTCTGGAAACGCCATATATTTT.

The J gene is TRBJ2-5, the V gene TRBV27; D might be TRBD1 (5 bases). This CDR3 comprises 13 residues. Trimming removed 2 bases at V and 2 bases at J, with 6 bases between. Looked up from germline, CDR1 is MNHEY and CDR2 is SMNVEV (reference sequence). The CDR3 DNA reads TGTGCCAGCAGTTTAAGGGGACAAGAGACCCAGTACTTC. Its protein is CASSLRGQETQYF.

This clone was counted a single time. The CDR3 here is CASKVVQGSYGYTF. CDR3 coding DNA: TGTGCCAGCAAAGTCGTCCAGGGGTCCTATGGCTACACCTTC. The chain links TRBV6-5 to TRBJ1-2; weak D call: TRBD1 (6 bases). Trimming shortened V by 7 bases and J by 4 bases, and 16 bases separated the two germline ends. Germline V gene sequence: CDR1 MNHEY, CDR2 SVGAGI. The CDR3 is 14 amino acids.

This clone was observed a few times. V usage is TRBV2 and J usage is TRBJ2-1; TRBD1 aligns across 8 bases. This CDR3 has 17 amino acids. Germline values: CDR1 SNHLY, CDR2 FYNNEI. Trimming cost V 4 bases and J 4 bases; bases outside gene matches: 12. The DNA of the CDR3 is TGTGCCAGCAGTGTACAGGGGGTTACAAGGTTATACAATGAGCAGTTCTTC. Protein product: CASSVQGVTRLYNEQFF.

The chain is built from TRBV5-1 and TRBJ2-1; a weak D match, TRBD1 (6 bases). Germline V gene data show CDR1 as SGHRS and CDR2 as YFSETQ. This CDR3 has 15 residues. Trimming shortened V by 4 bases and J by 7 bases, and 18 bases separated the two germline ends. In DNA form, the CDR3 reads TGCGCCAGCAGCACGACAGGACAGAACGGGAATGAGCAGTTCTTC. Protein sequence: CASSTTGQNGNEQFF.

The chain uses TRBV28 and TRBJ1-5; D might be TRBD1 (6 bases). This CDR3 contains 16 residues. Trimming stripped 5 bases from V and 2 bases from J, with 16 bases between. CDR1 and CDR2 from the germline V gene are MDHEN and SYDVKM. CDR3 coding DNA: TGTGCCAGCAGTCCAACAGGGAGGGGTGGCAATCAGCCCCAGCATTTT. It codes for CASSPTGRGGNQPQHF.

The genes are TRBV6-6 and TRBJ1-3, with D possibly being TRBD1 (6 bases). V was shortened by 6 bases and J by 2 bases, with 11 bases between the two germline ends. The V gene's germline CDR1 is MNHNY and CDR2 SVGAGI (reference sequence). The CDR3 spans 14 residues. Written as DNA, the CDR3 is TGTGCCAGCAGCCCCGGGACACCTGGAAACACCATATATTTT. Amino acids: CASSPGTPGNTIYF.

This chain connects TRBV19 to TRBJ1-6; TRBD1 matches 7 bases. The V gene's germline CDR1 is LNHDA and CDR2 SQIVND (reference sequence). V gave up 1 base and J gave up 7 bases; unmatched junction bases: 4. The length of the CDR3 is 15 residues. As DNA, the CDR3 is TGTGCCAGTAGTATAGTGGGGACAGTGAATTCACCCCTCCACTTT. Its protein product is CASSIVGTVNSPLHF.

This clone was found once. V usage is TRBV12-5 and J usage is TRBJ1-1; D call uncertain. The CDR3 has 12 amino acids. CDR1 is LGHNT and CDR2 is FRNRAP in the germline V gene. Trimming pared 4 bases from V and 4 bases from J, leaving 7 bases between. The CDR3 nucleotides are TGTGCTAGTGGTTCGCCGGGCACTGAAGCTTTCTTT. This translates into CASGSPGTEAFF.

The chain employs TRBV27 and TRBJ2-5; 10 nucleotides agree with TRBD1. Germline trimming cut 5 bases from V and 5 bases from J; bases unmatched to any gene: 14. Germline CDR1 MNHEY, CDR2 SMNVEV (reference sequence). There are 17 residues in the CDR3. The CDR3 region is CASSPETGGKLWETQYF. CDR3 bases: TGTGCCAGCAGTCCCGAGACAGGGGGCAAATTATGGGAGACCCAGTACTTC.

This chain links TRBV5-1 with TRBJ2-7; TRBD2 is a possible D gene (5 bases). The V gene lost 2 bases and the J gene lost 2 bases, with 11 bases spanning the gap. The length of the CDR3 is 14 residues. The germline CDR1 and CDR2 sequences are SGHRS and YFSETQ. The CDR3 nucleotides are TGCGCCAGCAGCTTAACGGGAAATCCCTACGAGCAGTACTTC. Residues: CASSLTGNPYEQYF.

The rearrangement joins TRBV2 to TRBJ2-3; no reliable D call. The CDR3 is 14 residues long. Trimming pared 4 bases from V and 2 bases from J, leaving 10 bases between. The germline CDR1 and CDR2 sequences are SNHLY and FYNNEI. This CDR3 is CASSVWVATDTQYF. The CDR3 DNA is TGTGCCAGCAGTGTCTGGGTAGCCACAGATACGCAGTATTTT.

The J gene is TRBJ2-7, the V gene TRBV6-5, with D possibly being TRBD2 (6 bases). The CDR3 is 16 amino acids. In germline, CDR1 is MNHEY, CDR2 SVGAGI. Trimming removed 4 bases at V and 0 bases at J, with 16 bases between. CDR3 DNA: TGTGCCAGCAGTTCTCGGTGGGGGGTTAGCTCCTACGAGCAGTACTTC. Its protein is CASSSRWGVSSYEQYF.

The chain joins TRBV6-5 to TRBJ1-6, with D possibly matching TRBD1 (5 bases). The CDR3 has 15 residues. The germline V gene encodes CDR1 MNHEY and CDR2 SVGAGI. Trimming stripped 6 bases from V and 8 bases from J, with 17 bases between. In DNA form, the CDR3 reads TGTGCCAGCAGATTACTCGGGACTGGGCATTCACCCCTCCACTTT. Translated: CASRLLGTGHSPLHF.

This clone occurred a few times. Mismatch with germline at one junction end may stem from a read error. J is TRBJ1-1 and V is TRBV30; tentative D call: TRBD1 (6 bases). This CDR3 has 11 amino acids. The V gene's germline CDR1 is GTSNPN and CDR2 SVGIG (reference sequence). The CDR3 DNA reads as TGTGCCTGGAGTGCAGAGACAGGCAAGGACTTT. It encodes CAWSAETGKDF.

The gene calls are TRBV10-3 and TRBJ2-3; 16 bases fit TRBD2. Looked up from germline, CDR1 is ENHRY and CDR2 is SYGVKD. There are 17 residues in the CDR3. J gave up 5 bases and V 3 bases, and 5 bases lay outside the gene matches. The CDR3 bases are TGTGCCATCAGTGACCAGGGGACTAGCGGGGGGGTAGATACGCAGTATTTT. This gives the protein CAISDQGTSGGVDTQYF.

This chain links TRBV27 with TRBJ2-7; the match to TRBD2 covers 9 bases. The CDR3 runs to 15 residues. V dropped 3 bases and J dropped 7; count of bases not matched to a gene: 10. Germline V lookup: CDR1 MNHEY, CDR2 SMNVEV (reference sequence). The CDR3 is CASSFRVAGAREQYF. Here the CDR3 DNA reads TGTGCCAGCAGTTTTCGGGTAGCGGGGGCGAGGGAGCAGTACTTC.

J is TRBJ1-4 and V is TRBV13, with D perhaps TRBD1 (6 bases). Trimming removed 5 bases from V and 6 bases from J, with 16 bases in between. CDR1 PRHDT and CDR2 FYEKMQ come from the germline V gene (reference sequence). This CDR3 has 15 residues. The CDR3 sequence: CASSTRTAGDEKLFF. For the CDR3, the DNA is TGTGCCAGCAGCACCCGGACAGCAGGGGATGAAAAACTGTTTTTT. Variable domain in full (rest from reference TRBV13 and TRBJ1-4): AAGVIQSPRHLIKEKRETATLKCYPIPRHDTVYWYQQGPGQDPQFLISFYEKMQSDKGSIPDRFSAQQFSDYHSELNMSSLELGDSALYFCASSTRTAGDEKLFFGSGTQLSVL.

The chain is built from TRBV7-2 and TRBJ1-3; D is unresolved. CDR3 length equals 13 residues. CDR1 is SGHTA and CDR2 is FQGNSA in the germline V gene. V lost 5 bases, J lost 11 bases, and 16 bases lay in between. The DNA of the CDR3 is TGTGCCAGCAGCGTCGACGGAGTCGACGCCATATATTTT. Its translation: CASSVDGVDAIYF. Together with reference TRBV7-2 and TRBJ1-3, the CDR3 gives the full variable domain: GAGVSQSPSNKVTEKGKDVELRCDPISGHTALYWYRQSLGQGLEFLIYFQGNSAPDKSGLPSDRFSAERTGGSVSTLTIQRTQQEDSAVYLCASSVDGVDAIYFGEGSWLTVV.

The chain couples TRBV5-4 to TRBJ2-3, with D unresolved. Looked up from germline, CDR1 is SGHNT and CDR2 is YYREEE (reference sequence). V lost 3 bases and J 0 bases, leaving 11 bases between the germline ends. This CDR3 comprises 15 residues. In DNA, the CDR3 is TGTGCCAGCAGCTCAGCGACTTCTAGCACAGATACGCAGTATTTT. Residues: CASSSATSSTDTQYF.

This clone was seen once. V usage is TRBV10-3 and J usage is TRBJ2-2, with a tentative D call TRBD1 (5 bases). V lost 5 bases and J 1 base, leaving 8 bases between the germline ends. CDR1 is ENHRY and CDR2 is SYGVKD in the germline V gene. This CDR3 region has 14 residues. The CDR3 loop is CAISLDRNTGELFF. In DNA form, the CDR3 reads TGTGCCATCAGTCTAGACAGGAACACCGGGGAGCTGTTTTTT.

The chain combines TRBV19 with TRBJ1-1; D possibly corresponds to TRBD1 (5 bases). Germline CDR1 and CDR2: LNHDA and SQIVND (reference sequence). Trimming shortened V by 4 bases and J by 0 bases, and 12 bases separated the two germline ends. This CDR3 is built from 15 residues. The CDR3: CASSRRGGLNTEAFF. In DNA form, the CDR3 reads TGTGCCAGTAGTAGGAGGGGCGGCTTGAACACTGAAGCTTTCTTT.

The chain recombines TRBV9 with TRBJ2-3; D unresolved. The CDR3 is made up of 14 amino acids. In germline, CDR1 is SGDLS, CDR2 YYNGEE. The V end lost 3 bases, the J end lost 2 bases, and 10 bases lay between the germline ends. CDR3 protein: CASSARQSTDTQYF. CDR3 DNA sequence: TGTGCCAGCAGCGCCCGCCAGTCCACAGATACGCAGTATTTT.

The genes are TRBV18 and TRBJ2-7; 8 bases match TRBD2. The CDR3 contains 16 residues. The germline CDR1 and CDR2 sequences are KGHSH and LQKENI. Losses at the gene ends were 1 base for V and 6 bases for J; bases not matched to a gene: 11. This chain's CDR3 is CASSPQTGTRGIEQYF. CDR3 bases: TGTGCCAGCTCACCACAAACCGGGACTAGGGGTATCGAGCAGTACTTC.

This chain links TRBV14 with TRBJ1-2; weak D call: TRBD1 (6 bases). CDR1 is SGHDN, CDR2 FVKESK, per germline. Trimming stripped 4 bases from V and 6 bases from J, with 12 bases between. The CDR3 runs 13 residues. Here the CDR3 DNA reads TGTGCCAGCAGCCCCACAGGGCGGGATGGCTACACCTTC. Its translation: CASSPTGRDGYTF.

The chain employs TRBV6-6 and TRBJ1-2, with a weak D call TRBD1 (6 bases). Per the germline V gene, CDR1 is MNHNY and CDR2 is SVGAGI (reference sequence). Trimming left V 2 bases short and J 3 bases short, with 13 bases between. The CDR3 has 15 residues. The CDR3 region is CASSYGDINYYGYTF. Written as DNA, the CDR3 is TGTGCCAGCAGTTACGGGGACATAAACTACTATGGCTACACCTTC.

The chain carries TRBV5-1 and TRBJ2-5; 10 bases agree with TRBD2. Per the germline V gene, CDR1 is SGHRS and CDR2 is YFSETQ. The V segment lost 0 bases and the J segment 5 bases; nucleotides outside the gene matches: 4. The CDR3 contains 15 residues. CDR3 sequence reads: CASSLVTSGEETQYF. The CDR3 DNA is TGCGCCAGCAGCTTGGTTACTAGCGGGGAGGAGACCCAGTACTTC.

The chain links TRBV9 to TRBJ1-3, with D tentatively TRBD1 (6 bases). The CDR3 length is 17 residues. Trimming left V 3 bases short and J 0 bases short, with 16 bases between. Germline values: CDR1 SGDLS, CDR2 YYNGEE. CDR3 in amino acids: CASSGHRDTRSGNTIYF. The CDR3 nucleotides read TGTGCCAGCAGCGGCCACCGGGACACCCGCTCTGGAAACACCATATATTTT.

This chain links TRBV29-1 with TRBJ1-2; D is undetermined. V was cut by 2 bases and J by 3 bases, with 7 bases left in between. Germline CDR1 is SQVTM and CDR2 is ANQGSEA. This CDR3 has 12 residues. The CDR3 loop reads CSVESPDYGYTF. The CDR3 nucleotides read TGCAGCGTTGAATCCCCTGACTATGGCTACACCTTC.